The 30 T cell receptor beta chains given below trace back to one sample, sequenced in a study of cytomegalovirus exposure and HLA in healthy donors. A multiplex PCR was run with 60 Vbeta primers and 13 Jbeta primers. TCRdb's table, derived via immunoSEQ multiplex PCR, lists solely in-frame clones and lacks some. Of 100,000 to 150,000 clones listed, 80% are singletons. The sequencing sample was made of PBMCs. Every receptor here comes from a female donor in good health and CMV-seropositive.

This chain uses TRBV6-5 with TRBJ2-7; D is ambiguous. Germline values: CDR1 MNHEY, CDR2 SVGAGI. The CDR3 runs to 14 residues. Trimming left V 0 bases short and J 1 base short, with 7 bases between. CDR3 DNA: TGTGCCAGCAGTTACTCAGAGGCTTCCTACGAGCAGTACTTC. It encodes CASSYSEASYEQYF.

This chain links TRBV11-2 with TRBJ1-1; D unclear. Trimming left V 5 bases short and J 2 bases short, with 9 bases between. The CDR3 totals 13 residues. Germline CDR1 SGHAT, CDR2 FQNNGV. The DNA for the CDR3 is TGTGCCAGCAGCCAAGGACTAAACACTGAAGCTTTCTTT. Amino acids: CASSQGLNTEAFF.

The J gene is TRBJ2-2, the V gene TRBV27; TRBD2 aligns across 10 bases. Germline lookup yields CDR1 MNHEY and CDR2 SMNVEV (reference sequence). The CDR3 totals 14 residues. Unmatched junction bases numbered 0, after V lost 4 bases and J lost 4 bases. In DNA, the CDR3 is TGTGCCAGCAGTTCTAGCGGGGGCACCGGGGAGCTGTTTTTT. Translated: CASSSSGGTGELFF.

The sample holds a few counts of this clone. This rearrangement joins TRBV6-5 to TRBJ2-1, with 11 bases lining up with TRBD2. The V gene end was trimmed by 6 bases and the J gene end by 4 bases; junction bases not matched to a gene: 2. The CDR3 extends over 14 amino acids. CDR1 MNHEY and CDR2 SVGAGI come from the germline V gene. Written as DNA, the CDR3 is TGTGCCAGCAGCCTAGCGGGGGGTTACAATGAGCAGTTCTTC. Its translation: CASSLAGGYNEQFF.

The chain is built from TRBV14 and TRBJ2-3, with 9 bases identical to TRBD1. CDR3 length equals 17 residues. The germline V gene encodes CDR1 SGHDN and CDR2 FVKESK. The V and J ends lost 4 bases and 4 bases, in that order; junction bases with no gene match: 12. Here the CDR3 DNA reads TGTGCCAGCAGCCCGCGGATTGGACAGGGGTTTCCAGATACGCAGTATTTT. This translates into CASSPRIGQGFPDTQYF.

J is TRBJ1-2 and V is TRBV5-1, with 11 nucleotides matching TRBD1. Germline CDR1 is SGHRS and CDR2 is YFSETQ. The CDR3 length is 16 residues. V trimming: 5 bases; J trimming: 8 bases; junction bases outside the gene matches: 14. CDR3 DNA sequence: TGCGCCAGCAGACAACGGACAGGGGGCCTATTAGGGGGCTACACCTTC. Translated, it gives CASRQRTGGLLGGYTF.

The genes are TRBV5-1 and TRBJ2-7, with 8 bases lining up with TRBD1. Losses at the gene ends were 3 bases for V and 2 bases for J; bases not matched to a gene: 4. The CDR3 covers 14 residues. Germline V CDR1 and CDR2: SGHRS, YFSETQ. The CDR3 nucleotides read TGCGCCAGCAGCTGGGAGGACAGGGCCTACGAGCAGTACTTC. Translating gives CASSWEDRAYEQYF.

The chain uses TRBV7-9 and TRBJ1-2, with D unresolved. Trimming pared 5 bases from V and 4 bases from J, leaving 11 bases between. The CDR3 is made up of 13 amino acids. Germline values: CDR1 SEHNR, CDR2 FQNEAQ (reference sequence). CDR3 region: CASSPRGSYGYTF. In DNA, the CDR3 is TGTGCCAGCAGCCCCCGGGGTAGCTATGGCTACACCTTC.

Regarding this clone: Other DNA sequences in the sample encode the same CDR3. The rearrangement uses TRBV6-6 and TRBJ1-5; D not resolved. Between the trimmed V and J ends, which lost 4 bases and 5 bases, there was a span of 6 bases. The germline V gene encodes CDR1 MNHNY and CDR2 SVGAGI (reference sequence). This CDR3 comprises 12 residues. CDR3 nucleotides: TGTGCCAGCAGTTCCCCATATCAGCCCCAGCATTTT. As protein: CASSSPYQPQHF.

This chain joins TRBV7-8 and TRBJ1-6, with 11 bases identical to TRBD1. The ends lost 5 bases at V and 6 bases at J; junction bases unmatched: 6. CDR1 SGHVS and CDR2 FQNEAQ come from the germline V gene. The CDR3 contains 16 residues. This chain's CDR3 is CASSPSGTGGNSPLHF. In DNA, the CDR3 is TGTGCCAGCAGCCCGTCCGGGACAGGGGGTAATTCACCCCTCCACTTT.

The chain links TRBV2 to TRBJ2-3; 8 bases are shared with TRBD1. The CDR3 has 14 residues. Trimming took 6 bases from V and 3 from J; bases not matched to a gene: 5. Germline loops: CDR1 SNHLY, CDR2 FYNNEI. In nucleotides, the CDR3 is TGTGCCAGCAGGGACAGGGTCGTTACAGATACGCAGTATTTT. Translated, it gives CASRDRVVTDTQYF.

V is TRBV5-4 and J is TRBJ2-1, with TRBD1 matching over 9 bases. The J segment lost 8 bases and the V segment lost 2 bases, leaving 5 bases of the junction unmatched. The CDR3 contains 14 residues. CDR1 is SGHNT, CDR2 YYREEE, per germline (reference sequence). In nucleotides, the CDR3 is TGTGCCAGCAGCTTTACAGGGGGCGGGGATGAGCAGTTCTTC. Protein product: CASSFTGGGDEQFF.

The chain has TRBV15 and TRBJ2-3, with 8 bases identical to TRBD2. The germline V gene has CDR1 LNHNV and CDR2 YYDKDF (reference sequence). This CDR3 has 15 residues. V gave up 6 bases and J gave up 2 bases; unmatched junction bases: 7. The CDR3 bases are TGTGCCACCAGGTCCCGGGGGGGCCCCACAGATACGCAGTATTTT. Protein sequence: CATRSRGGPTDTQYF.

J is TRBJ1-5 and V is TRBV4-2; TRBD1 matches at 8 bases. Losses at the gene ends were 4 bases for V and 6 bases for J; bases not matched to a gene: 8. Germline V CDR1 and CDR2: LGHNA, YNFKEQ. The CDR3 length is 15 residues. CDR3 loop: CASSPTGEGAQPQHF. CDR3 coding DNA: TGTGCCAGCAGCCCGACAGGGGAGGGGGCTCAGCCCCAGCATTTT.

The V and J genes are TRBV21-1 and TRBJ1-6; the table gives TRBD1 as D, unverified against the DNA. TRBV21-1 is a pseudogene. The CDR3 covers 19 residues. The DNA for the CDR3 is TGTGCCAGCAGCACAAAGCGGGACAGGGCGATCTCCTATAATTCACCCCTCCACTTT. It codes for CASSTKRDRAISYNSPLHF.

V is TRBV6-1 and J is TRBJ2-3; 8 bases map to TRBD1. V lost 8 bases to trimming and J lost 0 bases; unmatched junction nucleotides: 4. The CDR3 extends over 14 amino acids. The germline CDR1 and CDR2 sequences are MNHNS and SASEGT. The CDR3, as DNA: TGTGCCAGCCGGACAGGGTTTAGCACAGATACGCAGTATTTT. The encoded protein is CASRTGFSTDTQYF.

The chain links TRBV25-1 to TRBJ1-5; D possibly corresponds to TRBD1 (6 bases). V lost 8 bases and J 1 base, leaving 12 bases between the germline ends. Germline V gives CDR1 MGHDK, CDR2 SYGVNS. This CDR3 comprises 14 residues. Here the CDR3 DNA reads TGTGCCAGCTCCAATACAGGGAGCAATCAGCCCCAGCATTTT. This gives the protein CASSNTGSNQPQHF.

The chain combines TRBV27 with TRBJ2-7; 10 bases are a match to TRBD2. Germline CDR1 MNHEY, CDR2 SMNVEV (reference sequence). The CDR3 has 15 amino acids. The J segment lost 2 bases and the V segment lost 5 bases, leaving 6 bases of the junction unmatched. The CDR3 loop reads CASSLSGGGTYEQYF. The CDR3 nucleotides are TGTGCCAGCAGTCTCAGCGGGGGGGGGACCTACGAGCAGTACTTC.

This clone was picked up one time. The gene calls are TRBV10-3 and TRBJ1-3; a weak D match, TRBD1 (5 bases). With 4 bases removed from V and 0 bases from J, the gap between germline ends came to 7 bases. The CDR3 sequence is 14 residues long. CDR1 is ENHRY, CDR2 SYGVKD, per germline. CDR3 loop: CAISVDSSGNTIYF. The CDR3 nucleotides read TGTGCCATCAGTGTTGACAGCTCTGGAAACACCATATATTTT.

The chain joins TRBV19 to TRBJ1-1, with D hard to call. V lost 1 base, J lost 0 bases, and 9 bases lay in between. CDR3 length: 15 amino acids. CDR1 and CDR2 from the germline V gene are LNHDA and SQIVND (reference sequence). This CDR3 is CASSIAETVNTEAFF. In DNA, the CDR3 is TGTGCCAGTAGTATAGCCGAGACTGTGAACACTGAAGCTTTCTTT.

This clone was detected once. The chain couples TRBV27 to TRBJ2-3, with 8 bases identical to TRBD1. This CDR3 is 14 amino acids long. The germline V gene encodes CDR1 MNHEY and CDR2 SMNVEV (reference sequence). J was trimmed by 4 bases and V by 6 bases; bases with no gene match: 6. CDR3 in amino acids: CASRETGGPDTQYF. In nucleotides, the CDR3 is TGTGCCAGCAGGGAAACAGGGGGGCCAGATACGCAGTATTTT.

The CDR3 protein is CASSLEYVGWGYTF. The CDR3 bases are TGTGCCAGCAGCTTAGAGTACGTCGGGTGGGGCTACACCTTC. V is TRBV7-9 and J is TRBJ1-2; no reliable D call. The germline V and J ends were trimmed by 1 base and 8 bases, with 14 bases remaining between them. This CDR3 is 14 amino acids long. Germline V CDR1 and CDR2: SEHNR, FQNEAQ (reference sequence). The full variable domain, completed using reference TRBV7-9 and TRBJ1-2, is DTGVSQNPRHKITKRGQNVTFRCDPISEHNRLYWYRQTLGQGPEFLTYFQNEAQLEKSRLLSDRFSAERPKGSFSTLEIQRTEQGDSAMYLCASSLEYVGWGYTFGSGTRLTVV.

The chain recombines TRBV14 with TRBJ2-2, with unresolved D. CDR3 size: 12 residues. Germline V gene lookup returns CDR1 SGHDN and CDR2 FVKESK. The V and J ends lost 2 bases and 7 bases respectively, with 5 bases between them. The DNA for the CDR3 is TGTGCCAGCAGCCAAAGAGTCGGGGAGCTGTTTTTT. The encoded protein is CASSQRVGELFF.

CDR3 protein: CASSMERQEAFF. CDR3 sequence (DNA): TGTGCCAGTAGTATGGAACGACAGGAAGCTTTCTTT. The chain recombines TRBV19 with TRBJ1-1, with D possibly TRBD1 on 5 matching bases. CDR1 is LNHDA and CDR2 is SQIVND in the germline V gene (reference sequence). Trimming shortened V by 3 bases and J by 8 bases, and 10 bases separated the two germline ends. The CDR3 sequence is 12 residues long.

The chain carries TRBV2 and TRBJ2-5; 16 bases are a match to TRBD2. The CDR3 sequence is 16 residues long. J lost 5 bases, V lost 5 bases, and 5 bases had no gene match. Per the germline V gene, CDR1 is SNHLY and CDR2 is FYNNEI. CDR3 sequence (DNA): TGTGCCAGCAGTCGGGGACTAGCGGGGGGGCCCGAGACCCAGTACTTC. It translates to CASSRGLAGGPETQYF.

This clone was observed once. The genes are TRBV5-4 and TRBJ2-2, with 11 bases that match TRBD2. The CDR3 runs to 16 residues. V trimming: 4 bases; J trimming: 4 bases; junction bases outside the gene matches: 6. Germline V lookup: CDR1 SGHNT, CDR2 YYREEE (reference sequence). CDR3 sequence: CASSGGLAGGTGELFF. CDR3 DNA sequence: TGTGCCAGCAGCGGCGGCCTAGCGGGGGGCACCGGGGAGCTGTTTTTT. Supplemented by reference TRBV5-4 and TRBJ2-2, the full variable domain reads ETGVTQSPTHLIKTRGQQVTLRCSSQSGHNTVSWYQQALGQGPQFIFQYYREEENGRGNFPPRFSGLQFPNYSSELNVNALELDDSALYLCASSGGLAGGTGELFFGEGSRLTVL.

This CDR3 is CASSYGGQARYEQYF. The CDR3 region has the DNA TGTGCCAGCAGTTACGGAGGACAGGCGAGGTACGAGCAGTACTTC. V usage is TRBV6-5 and J usage is TRBJ2-5; 7 bases match TRBD1. The DNA end is a closer match to TRBJ2-7, so the J assignment may be wrong. Germline assignment: CDR1 MNHEY and CDR2 SVGAGI. The CDR3 covers 15 residues.

This rearrangement joins TRBV5-4 to TRBJ2-5, with 10 nucleotides matching TRBD2. After removal of 1 base from V and 3 bases from J, the junction contained 3 bases not matched to a gene. This CDR3 comprises 15 residues. CDR1 and CDR2 (germline): SGHNT, YYREEE (reference sequence). In nucleotides, the CDR3 is TGTGCCAGCAGCTTGCGCCTAGCGGGGGAAGAGACCCAGTACTTC. This sequence encodes CASSLRLAGEETQYF.

This clone showed up just once. The chain combines TRBV10-3 with TRBJ1-5; 9 bases match TRBD1. From germline, CDR1 is ENHRY and CDR2 SYGVKD. CDR3 length: 14 residues. Losses at the gene ends were 2 bases for V and 7 bases for J; bases not matched to a gene: 3. CDR3 nucleotides: TGTGCCATCAGTGAGGGCGACAGGGGGCAGCCCCAGCATTTT. The encoded protein is CAISEGDRGQPQHF.

The V and J genes are TRBV2 and TRBJ1-3; D is undetermined. CDR3 length: 15 residues. Germline values: CDR1 SNHLY, CDR2 FYNNEI. V lost 1 base to trimming and J lost 0 bases, with 7 bases between them. In DNA, the CDR3 is TGTGCCAGCAGTGAAGGTCCGAGCTCTGGAAACACCATATATTTT. Protein: CASSEGPSSGNTIYF. Together with reference TRBV2 and TRBJ1-3, the CDR3 gives the full variable domain: EPEVTQTPSHQVTQMGQEVILRCVPISNHLYFYWYRQILGQKVEFLVSFYNNEISEKSEIFDDQFSVERPDGSNFTLKIRSTKLEDSAMYFCASSEGPSSGNTIYFGEGSWLTVV.